At least ten counts were recorded for the clone carrying this TCR beta chain. This sample's time point: persistent/refractory GD, antithyroid drugs over 5 years with positive TRAb. RNA isolated from PBMCs was used to make the TCR library. This record belongs to a study of regulatory T cells in long-lasting Graves disease. The V and J ends lost 4 bases and 7 bases respectively, with 20 bases between them. Germline CDR1 reads DFQATT; CDR2 reads SNEGSKA (reference sequence). The CDR3 runs 15 residues. Sequencing libraries for TCR beta were prepared with iRepertoire HTBI primers and Arm-PCR of CDR3 regions. Original processing notes: The samples yielded about 60 TRBV and about 15 TRBJ segments. TCRdb re-called the multiplex PCR reads with MiXCR, one entry per CDR3 protein. The authors' filters were not applied to this entry. The sample consists of 500,000 to 700,000 distinct CDR3 sequences, about 30% of them appearing once.

Sequencing was performed on peripheral blood mononuclear cells (PBMCs), taken when the disease was refractory, from a patient treated with antithyroid drugs. The chain has TRBV20-1 and TRBJ1-5; the D gene is possibly TRBD1 (6 bases). This clonotype was sampled from a female donor with Graves disease. CDR3 nucleotide sequence: TGCAGTGCTACAGCACAGGGAGGGGAAGGGCAGCCCCAGCATTTT. It encodes CSATAQGGEGQPQHF.